This T cell receptor (beta chain) comes out of a study of control samples from healthy donors and cancer patients. The table came from immunoSEQ multiplex PCR; TCRdb's copy has only in-frame clones and leaves some out. Its table lists approximately 190,000 clones. Remarks on this clone: An end of the junction does not agree with germline; a read error may underlie this.

The germline V gene has CDR1 LGHDT and CDR2 YNNKEL (reference sequence). The length of the CDR3 is 12 residues. The receptor comes from a woman aged 25 to 39 in good health. V is TRBV3-1 (or the pseudogene TRBV3-2) and J is TRBJ2-3, with 12 bases lining up with TRBD1. What was sequenced was blood. CDR3 in DNA: TGTGCCAGCAGCCCGGGACAGGGGGCATTGAATTTT. This gives the protein CASSPGQGALNF.